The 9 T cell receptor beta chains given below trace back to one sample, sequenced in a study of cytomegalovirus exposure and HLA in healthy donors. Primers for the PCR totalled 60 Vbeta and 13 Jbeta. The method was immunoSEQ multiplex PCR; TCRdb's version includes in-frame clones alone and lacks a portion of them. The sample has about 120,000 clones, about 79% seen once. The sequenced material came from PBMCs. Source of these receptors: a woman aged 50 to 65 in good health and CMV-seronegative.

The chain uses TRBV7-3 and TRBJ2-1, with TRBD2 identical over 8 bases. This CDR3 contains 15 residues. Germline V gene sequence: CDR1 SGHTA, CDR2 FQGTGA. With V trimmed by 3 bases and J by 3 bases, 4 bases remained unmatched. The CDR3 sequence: CASSLGAGGYNEQFF. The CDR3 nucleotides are TGTGCCAGCAGCTTGGGGGCGGGAGGCTACAATGAGCAGTTCTTC.

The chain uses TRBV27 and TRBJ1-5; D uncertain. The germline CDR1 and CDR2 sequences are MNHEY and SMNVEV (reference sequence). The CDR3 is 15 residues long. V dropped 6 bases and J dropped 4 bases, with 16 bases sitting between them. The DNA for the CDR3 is TGTGCCAGCAGAAAGAGCAAATCCTCGAATCAGCCCCAGCATTTT. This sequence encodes CASRKSKSSNQPQHF.

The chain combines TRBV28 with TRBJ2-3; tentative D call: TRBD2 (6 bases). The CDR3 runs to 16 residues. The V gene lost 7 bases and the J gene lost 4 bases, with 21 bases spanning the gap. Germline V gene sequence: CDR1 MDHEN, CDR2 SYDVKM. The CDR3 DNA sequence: TGTGCCAGCACCTTATCAGGACCGGGAGTGTCAGATACGCAGTATTTT. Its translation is CASTLSGPGVSDTQYF. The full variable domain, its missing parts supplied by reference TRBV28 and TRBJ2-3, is DVKVTQSSRYLVKRTGEKVFLECVQDMDHENMFWYRQDPGLGLRLIYFSYDVKMKEKGDIPEGYSVSREKKERFSLILESASTNQTSMYLCASTLSGPGVSDTQYFGPGTRLTVL.

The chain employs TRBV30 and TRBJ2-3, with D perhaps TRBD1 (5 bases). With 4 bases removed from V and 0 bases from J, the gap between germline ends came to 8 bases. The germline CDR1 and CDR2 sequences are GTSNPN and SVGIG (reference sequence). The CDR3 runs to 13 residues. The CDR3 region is CAWNQGSTDTQYF. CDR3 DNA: TGTGCCTGGAACCAGGGTAGCACAGATACGCAGTATTTT.

The CDR3 nucleotides read TGTGCCAGCAGCTTAGCGATAGGCAGGGAAGGCAATCAGCCCCAGCATTTT. Amino acid sequence: CASSLAIGREGNQPQHF. The chain has TRBV7-2 and TRBJ1-5; TRBD1 is a possible D gene (5 bases). Germline V gene sequence: CDR1 SGHTA, CDR2 FQGNSA. Trimming pared 0 bases from V and 2 bases from J, leaving 14 bases between. The CDR3 is 17 amino acids.

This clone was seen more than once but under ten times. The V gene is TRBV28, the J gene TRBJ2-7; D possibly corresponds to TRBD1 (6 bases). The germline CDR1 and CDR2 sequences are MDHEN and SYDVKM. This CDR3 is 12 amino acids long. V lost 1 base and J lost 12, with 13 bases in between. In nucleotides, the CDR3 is TGTGCCAGCAGTTTATCCACAGGGCTATTGTACTTC. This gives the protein CASSLSTGLLYF.

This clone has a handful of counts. CDR3 coding DNA: TGTGCCAGTAGTAAACAGGAGACCTACGAGCAGTACTTC. This codes for CASSKQETYEQYF. The chain couples TRBV19 to TRBJ2-7; D possibly corresponds to TRBD1 (5 bases). Trimming removed 4 bases at V and 2 bases at J, with 9 bases between. The CDR3 spans 13 residues. The germline gives CDR1 LNHDA, CDR2 SQIVND (reference sequence).

CDR3 nucleotides: TGCAGCGTTGTACAGGCCGGAGGGTCGCAGTTCTTC. It codes for CSVVQAGGSQFF. V is TRBV29-1 and J is TRBJ2-1; D is perhaps TRBD2 (6 bases). The CDR3 consists of 12 residues. V lost 4 bases to trimming and J lost 12 bases, with 16 bases between them. The V gene's germline CDR1 is SQVTM and CDR2 ANQGSEA.

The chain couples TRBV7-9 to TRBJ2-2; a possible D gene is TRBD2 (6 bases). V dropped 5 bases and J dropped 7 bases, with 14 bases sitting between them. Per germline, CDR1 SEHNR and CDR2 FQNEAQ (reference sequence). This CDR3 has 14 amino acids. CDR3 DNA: TGTGCCAGCAGCCCGAACCTGCGGGGCGGGGAGCTGTTTTTT. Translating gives CASSPNLRGGELFF.